The 25 T cell receptor beta chains below were found in one sample sequenced in a study of beta chain features in type 1 diabetes. Since all of the isolated RNA was reverse transcribed, expressed TCRB transcripts were what got sequenced. Sequenced by immunoSEQ multiplex PCR; TCRdb stores in-frame clones only, minus some. Seen here are under 350,000 clones, around 7.8% observed once, and the top ten hold approximately 0.99%. The specimen was central memory CD4+ T cells from blood. All receptors derive from a woman between 18 and 29 years old in good health.

This clone was counted only a few times. This rearrangement joins TRBV18 to TRBJ2-7; D remains ambiguous. V lost 6 bases, J lost 4 bases, and 13 bases lay in between. Germline-derived CDR1 and CDR2 are KGHSH and LQKENI. This CDR3 is built from 13 residues. In DNA form, the CDR3 reads TGTGCCAGCTCTCCGGCGCTGGGGTACGAGCAGTACGTC. Translating it yields CASSPALGYEQYV.

The genes are TRBV18 and TRBJ1-5, with D hard to call. This CDR3 has 14 residues. Deletions cut 4 bases from V and 5 bases from J, with 12 bases between. Germline CDR1 reads KGHSH; CDR2 reads LQKENI. CDR3 loop: CASSLAGLDQPQHF. The CDR3 nucleotides read TGTGCCAGCTCACTCGCAGGTCTTGATCAGCCCCAGCATTTT.

This clone was recorded a few times. The J gene is TRBJ1-4, the V gene TRBV30, with 7 positions matching TRBD1. The J segment lost 5 bases and the V segment lost 0 bases, leaving 12 bases of the junction unmatched. Per the germline V gene, CDR1 is GTSNPN and CDR2 is SVGIG (reference sequence). This CDR3 contains 17 residues. CDR3 coding DNA: TGTGCCTGGAGTGTTTTTGGTGGGGACAGATGGAATGAAAAACTGTTTTTT. Translating gives CAWSVFGGDRWNEKLFF.

The rearrangement joins TRBV6-5 to TRBJ2-3, with TRBD2 as a possible D gene (6 bases). The CDR3 has 14 residues. Germline V gene data show CDR1 as MNHEY and CDR2 as SVGAGI. Deletions cut 7 bases from V and 3 bases from J, with 14 bases between. The CDR3 coding sequence is TGTGCCAGCAAGGTCGGGCGGGGAACAGATACGCAGTATTTT. This sequence encodes CASKVGRGTDTQYF.

This chain links TRBV19 with TRBJ1-1; D is unresolved. This CDR3 is built from 14 residues. V lost 1 base and J lost 1, with 7 bases in between. The germline CDR1 and CDR2 sequences are LNHDA and SQIVND (reference sequence). The DNA of the CDR3 is TGTGCCAGTAGTATAGGAACGGCGAACACTGAAGCTTTCTTT. Its translation: CASSIGTANTEAFF.

This clone has a count of ten or more. The chain's CDR3 is CASSRLINEQFF. The CDR3 region has the DNA TGCGCCAGCAGCCGACTCATCAATGAGCAGTTCTTC. This chain connects TRBV5-1 to TRBJ2-1; no clear D. The CDR3 extends over 12 amino acids. With 4 bases removed from V and 6 bases from J, the gap between germline ends came to 8 bases. Germline-derived CDR1 and CDR2 are SGHRS and YFSETQ.

The V call is TRBV4-2, the J call TRBJ1-2; no firm D call. This CDR3 is built from 13 residues. Germline loops: CDR1 LGHNA, CDR2 YNFKEQ. V gave up 3 bases and J gave up 5 bases, with 10 bases separating them. CDR3 amino acids: CASSQGLTYGYTF. The CDR3 DNA reads TGTGCCAGCAGCCAGGGTCTAACTTATGGCTACACCTTC.

The chain links TRBV11-1 to TRBJ2-1; D uncertain. V was trimmed by 0 bases and J by 6 bases, leaving 9 bases between them. This CDR3 region has 14 residues. Germline loops: CDR1 SGHAT, CDR2 FQDESV (reference sequence). CDR3 in amino acids: CASSLAMAANEQFF. CDR3 DNA sequence: TGTGCCAGCAGCTTAGCGATGGCCGCCAATGAGCAGTTCTTC.

Ten or more counts support this clone. V gene TRBV7-2 combines with J gene TRBJ1-1; a weak D match, TRBD1 (5 bases). Germline V gene lookup returns CDR1 SGHTA and CDR2 FQGNSA. The CDR3 loop spans 14 amino acids. V gave up 0 bases and J gave up 1 base, with 6 bases separating them. The CDR3 region is CASSLAGRNTEAFF. The CDR3, as DNA: TGTGCCAGCAGCTTAGCGGGGCGGAACACTGAAGCTTTCTTT.

The gene calls are TRBV29-1 and TRBJ1-1; D gene ambiguous. The CDR3 sequence is 14 residues long. Between the trimmed V and J ends, which lost 7 bases and 2 bases, there was a span of 17 bases. CDR1 SQVTM and CDR2 ANQGSEA come from the germline V gene. The CDR3, as DNA: TGCAGCGCCTCCCCGGGCAGGTCAAACACTGAAGCTTTCTTT. It specifies CSASPGRSNTEAFF.

At least ten counts were recorded for this clone. This chain links TRBV4-3 with TRBJ1-1; D gene unclear. Germline V gene sequence: CDR1 LGHNA, CDR2 YSLEER. The CDR3 covers 14 residues. V was pared by 5 bases and J by 2 bases, with 12 bases between. Here the CDR3 DNA reads TGCGCCAGCAGCTCCACAGCACAAAACACTGAAGCTTTCTTT. Protein: CASSSTAQNTEAFF.

The chain couples TRBV7-9 to TRBJ1-3; D might be TRBD1 (6 bases). CDR1 and CDR2 (germline): SEHNR, FQNEAQ (reference sequence). There are 15 residues in the CDR3. Between the trimmed V and J ends, which lost 6 bases and 5 bases, there was a span of 17 bases. The CDR3 sequence is CASSPPPRGRNTIYF. The DNA for the CDR3 is TGTGCCAGCAGTCCTCCACCCAGGGGTCGAAACACCATATATTTT.

The rearrangement joins TRBV10-2 to TRBJ1-1; 8 bases match TRBD1. CDR1 is WSHSY and CDR2 is SAAADI in the germline V gene. The V segment lost 7 bases and the J segment 1 base; nucleotides outside the gene matches: 5. The CDR3 extends over 14 amino acids. The CDR3: CASKGQGPNTEAFF. The CDR3 DNA is TGCGCCAGCAAAGGACAGGGACCGAACACTGAAGCTTTCTTT.

Only a few counts were recorded for this clone. The chain uses TRBV4-2 and TRBJ1-2; 8 bases agree with TRBD1. This CDR3 is 14 amino acids long. CDR1 is LGHNA and CDR2 is YNFKEQ in the germline V gene. Trimming removed 8 bases from V and 1 base from J; junction bases left unmatched: 6. The DNA of the CDR3 is TGTGCCAGCTCACAGGGGGGGTATAACTATGGCTACACCTTC. Encoded protein: CASSQGGYNYGYTF.

In regard to this clone: The junction departs from the called germline gene at one end, perhaps through a read error. The gene calls are TRBV7-7 and TRBJ2-1; 9 nucleotides agree with TRBD2. There are 15 residues in the CDR3. Germline V lookup: CDR1 SSHAT, CDR2 FNYEAQ (reference sequence). CDR3 amino acids: CASSSGTSQSNEQFF. DNA for the CDR3: TGTGCTAGCAGCTCCGGGACTAGCCAGAGCAATGAGCAGTTCTTC.

Worth noting for this clone: The junction differs from germline at one of its ends, possibly a read error. This chain connects TRBV7-2 to TRBJ1-2; 8 nucleotides line up with TRBD1. Germline CDR1 is SGHTA and CDR2 is FQGNSA. CDR3 length equals 14 residues. CDR3 coding DNA: TGTGCCAGCAGCGTAGCAGGGGGCCCCTATGGCTACACCTTC. This sequence encodes CASSVAGGPYGYTF.

This chain joins TRBV11-2 and TRBJ2-5; TRBD1 might be the D (5 bases). V shed 3 bases and J shed 3 bases, with 8 bases lying between them. The V gene's germline CDR1 is SGHAT and CDR2 FQNNGV. This CDR3 comprises 13 residues. In DNA, the CDR3 is TGTGCCAGCAGCTTCACAGGAGAAGAGACCCAGTACTTC. It specifies CASSFTGEETQYF.

The sample holds a few counts of this clone. V and J are TRBV7-2 and TRBJ2-2, with a tentative D call TRBD1 (5 bases). CDR1 SGHTA and CDR2 FQGNSA come from the germline V gene. The V and J ends lost 4 bases and 2 bases respectively, with 8 bases between them. CDR3 size: 14 residues. The CDR3 nucleotides read TGTGCCAGCAGCTATGACAGTAACACCGGGGAGCTGTTTTTT. Translation gives CASSYDSNTGELFF.

This chain connects TRBV7-2 to TRBJ2-7, with D tentatively TRBD2 (6 bases). V lost 2 bases to trimming and J lost 7 bases, with 12 bases between them. The CDR3 totals 13 residues. The germline CDR1 and CDR2 sequences are SGHTA and FQGNSA. CDR3 sequence: CASSLWREAEQYF. CDR3 DNA: TGTGCCAGCAGCTTATGGCGGGAAGCTGAGCAGTACTTC.

This clone was recorded many times. This rearrangement joins TRBV7-9 to TRBJ1-1; D is uncertain. CDR3 length: 13 residues. Trimming removed 4 bases at V and 4 bases at J, with 10 bases between. Germline CDR1 and CDR2: SEHNR and FQNEAQ (reference sequence). CDR3 nucleotide sequence: TGTGCCAGCAGCTCCTCCGTAGGCACTGAAGCTTTCTTT. Amino acids: CASSSSVGTEAFF.

This clone was observed a handful of times. The V gene is TRBV28, the J gene TRBJ1-1, with a tentative D call TRBD1 (6 bases). From germline, CDR1 is MDHEN and CDR2 SYDVKM. The CDR3 has 12 residues. Trimming stripped 5 bases from V and 10 bases from J, with 14 bases between. Written as DNA, the CDR3 is TGTGCCAGCAGTCTGGCAGGGACAACAGCTTTCTTT. It codes for CASSLAGTTAFF.

The table lists this clone with a few counts. This rearrangement joins TRBV14 to TRBJ2-5; D is perhaps TRBD1 (5 bases). Germline loops: CDR1 SGHDN, CDR2 FVKESK. Trimming removed 1 base at V and 1 base at J, with 13 bases between. The CDR3 has 16 amino acids. Written as DNA, the CDR3 is TGTGCCAGCAGCCAAGTGTTCAAGGGGATCCAAGAGACCCAGTACTTC. Protein sequence: CASSQVFKGIQETQYF.

V is TRBV19 and J is TRBJ1-5; D gene ambiguous. This CDR3 is built from 11 residues. Deletions cut 10 bases from V and 4 bases from J, with 8 bases between. Germline V gene data show CDR1 as LNHDA and CDR2 as SQIVND (reference sequence). The CDR3 DNA reads TGTGCCATAGGAGGGAATCAGCCCCAGCATTTT. Translating it yields CAIGGNQPQHF.

This chain joins TRBV28 and TRBJ1-2; D remains ambiguous. Germline V gene data show CDR1 as MDHEN and CDR2 as SYDVKM. CDR3 length equals 12 residues. The V and J ends lost 6 bases and 11 bases respectively, with 16 bases between them. CDR3 DNA: TGTGCCAGCAGACCCCCATCTTTGGAATACACCTTC. It codes for CASRPPSLEYTF.

The rearrangement links TRBV5-4 to TRBJ2-3, with D hard to call. Trimming removed 2 bases at V and 1 base at J, with 5 bases between. The CDR3 loop spans 13 amino acids. Germline V gene sequence: CDR1 SGHNT, CDR2 YYREEE (reference sequence). In DNA, the CDR3 is TGTGCCAGCAGCTTTATCCGCACAGATACGCAGTATTTT. Protein product: CASSFIRTDTQYF. Using reference TRBV5-4 and TRBJ2-3 for the parts outside the CDR3, the full variable domain is ETGVTQSPTHLIKTRGQQVTLRCSSQSGHNTVSWYQQALGQGPQFIFQYYREEENGRGNFPPRFSGLQFPNYSSELNVNALELDDSALYLCASSFIRTDTQYFGPGTRLTVL.